One and the same sample provided the 18 T cell receptor beta chains below, sequenced in a study of memory CD4+ T cells and cytomegalovirus serostatus. Single viable CD3+CD4+CD8-CD45RO+ cells were sorted as the memory CD4+ T cells. TCRdb keeps only in-frame clones here, not all; method: immunoSEQ multiplex PCR. The sample has 85,000 to 100,000 clones, about 80% seen once; the top ten hold 3.6%. Sequenced material: memory CD4+ T cells from blood. These receptor sequences come from an adult in good health and CMV-seropositive.

The chain employs TRBV4-1 and TRBJ2-7, with TRBD2 matching 15 bases. V was pared by 0 bases and J by 7 bases, with 4 bases of the junction left unmatched. The CDR3 spans 16 residues. The germline gives CDR1 MGHRA, CDR2 YSYEKL. This chain's CDR3 is CASSQERGLAGGEQYF. In DNA, the CDR3 is TGCGCCAGCAGCCAAGAGAGAGGACTAGCGGGAGGGGAGCAGTACTTC.

CDR3 residues: CASTMGGKGQETQYF. CDR3 nucleotides: TGTGCCAGCACCATGGGGGGGAAGGGCCAAGAGACCCAGTACTTC. The gene calls are TRBV6-1 and TRBJ2-5, with TRBD2 matching 7 bases. This CDR3 comprises 15 residues. The germline gives CDR1 MNHNS, CDR2 SASEGT. V shed 7 bases, J shed 1 base, and the junction held 9 bases outside the gene matches.

The chain carries TRBV5-8 and TRBJ1-5; possible D gene TRBD1, 5 bases. V shed 0 bases and J shed 4 bases, with 8 bases lying between them. There are 14 residues in the CDR3. The germline CDR1 and CDR2 sequences are SGHTS and YDEGEE. CDR3 sequence reads: CASSLVGGNQPQHF. As DNA, the CDR3 is TGTGCCAGCAGCTTGGTTGGGGGGAATCAGCCCCAGCATTTT.

In its sample, this clone was seen a few times. The chain joins TRBV19 to TRBJ1-1; D uncertain. V dropped 2 bases and J dropped 3 bases, with 4 bases sitting between them. Germline V CDR1 and CDR2: LNHDA, SQIVND (reference sequence). The CDR3 is 12 amino acids. CDR3 loop: CASSIWDTEAFF. For the CDR3, the DNA is TGTGCCAGTAGTATATGGGACACTGAAGCTTTCTTT.

Comment on this clone: The sample holds other DNA sequences that translate to the same CDR3. The chain combines TRBV18 with TRBJ2-5; D is uncertain. Germline V gene data show CDR1 as KGHSH and CDR2 as LQKENI. Trimming pared 2 bases from V and 1 base from J, leaving 5 bases between. The CDR3 runs 13 residues. CDR3 region: CASSPGSQETQYF. The CDR3 nucleotides are TGTGCCAGCTCACCAGGGTCCCAAGAGACCCAGTACTTC.

This chain connects TRBV13 to TRBJ1-1; no firm D call. Trimming took 4 bases from V and 0 from J, leaving 6 bases between them. Germline assignment: CDR1 PRHDT and CDR2 FYEKMQ (reference sequence). This CDR3 contains 13 residues. For the CDR3, the DNA is TGTGCCAGCAGCTCCCTGGTGAACACTGAAGCTTTCTTT. This translates into CASSSLVNTEAFF.

CDR3 loop: CASSSGGKGQPQHF. DNA for the CDR3: TGTGCCAGCAGTAGCGGGGGTAAGGGGCAGCCCCAGCATTTT. This rearrangement joins TRBV2 to TRBJ1-5, with D perhaps matching TRBD1 (5 bases). V lost 5 bases to trimming and J lost 7 bases, with 15 bases between them. CDR1 and CDR2 from the germline V gene are SNHLY and FYNNEI. This CDR3 comprises 14 residues. Together with reference TRBV2 and TRBJ1-5, the CDR3 gives the full variable domain: EPEVTQTPSHQVTQMGQEVILRCVPISNHLYFYWYRQILGQKVEFLVSFYNNEISEKSEIFDDQFSVERPDGSNFTLKIRSTKLEDSAMYFCASSSGGKGQPQHFGDGTRLSIL.

This rearrangement joins TRBV30 to TRBJ1-5; possible D gene TRBD1, 6 bases. The V gene's germline CDR1 is GTSNPN and CDR2 SVGIG (reference sequence). The V and J ends lost 0 bases and 7 bases respectively, with 13 bases between them. This CDR3 spans 14 amino acids. DNA for the CDR3: TGTGCCTGGAGTGTACATGGGGGCGAACAGCCCCAGCATTTT. Its protein product is CAWSVHGGEQPQHF.

The chain joins TRBV9 to TRBJ1-1; 8 bases map to TRBD1. The CDR3 extends over 14 amino acids. J gave up 4 bases and V 3 bases, and 5 bases lay outside the gene matches. The V gene's germline CDR1 is SGDLS and CDR2 YYNGEE. The CDR3 DNA follows: TGTGCCAGCAGCGGAACTACAGGGGGCACTGAAGCTTTCTTT. Amino acid sequence: CASSGTTGGTEAFF.

This sequence joins TRBV11-3 and TRBJ2-5, with D unclear. The V end lost 3 bases, the J end lost 3 bases, and 8 bases lay between the germline ends. The CDR3 extends over 13 amino acids. In germline, CDR1 is SGHNT, CDR2 YENEEA. The CDR3 loop is CASSLGVEETQYF. For the CDR3, the DNA is TGTGCCAGCAGCTTGGGCGTGGAAGAGACCCAGTACTTC. The entire variable domain, with the rest obtained from reference TRBV11-3 and TRBJ2-5, is as follows: EAGVVQSPRYKIIEKKQPVAFWCNPISGHNTLYWYLQNLGQGPELLIRYENEEAVDDSQLPKDRFSAERLKGVDSTLKIQPAELGDSAVYLCASSLGVEETQYFGPGTRLLVL.

CDR3 region: CASSLDAGQGNGYTF. The CDR3 DNA is TGTGCCAGCAGCTTAGATGCCGGGCAGGGCAATGGCTACACCTTC. This chain joins TRBV11-2 and TRBJ1-2, with D possibly being TRBD1 (5 bases). The CDR3 spans 15 residues. Germline V gives CDR1 SGHAT, CDR2 FQNNGV. Deletions cut 0 bases from V and 6 bases from J, with 14 bases between.

This sequence joins TRBV28 and TRBJ2-5, with D unresolved. Germline CDR1 and CDR2: MDHEN and SYDVKM. The CDR3 contains 11 residues. V lost 3 bases, J lost 1 base, and 0 bases lay in between. DNA of the CDR3: TGTGCCAGCAGTTTCCAAGAGACCCAGTACTTC. Its translation: CASSFQETQYF.

DNA of the CDR3: TGCAGCGTTGACCGCGGTCTGGAGACCCAGTACTTC. It yields the protein CSVDRGLETQYF. The genes are TRBV29-1 and TRBJ2-5; D not certain. This CDR3 region has 12 residues. Trimming stripped 3 bases from V and 5 bases from J, with 10 bases between. Germline V gene lookup returns CDR1 SQVTM and CDR2 ANQGSEA.

The CDR3: CAGSTGSTEAFF. The CDR3 DNA reads as TGTGCCGGGTCCACAGGGAGCACTGAAGCTTTCTTT. V and J are TRBV28 and TRBJ1-1; tentative D call: TRBD1 (6 bases). Germline assignment: CDR1 MDHEN and CDR2 SYDVKM. V lost 11 bases, J lost 4 bases, and 14 bases lay in between. CDR3 length: 12 amino acids.

The chain is built from TRBV30 and TRBJ2-5; the match to TRBD2 covers 8 bases. V dropped 2 bases and J dropped 7; count of bases not matched to a gene: 9. Germline assignment: CDR1 GTSNPN and CDR2 SVGIG (reference sequence). The length of the CDR3 is 14 residues. This chain's CDR3 is CAWSLTSGAGTQYF. Written as DNA, the CDR3 is TGTGCCTGGAGTCTTACTAGCGGAGCGGGGACCCAGTACTTC. The whole variable domain, remainder taken from reference TRBV30 and TRBJ2-5, is SQTIHQWPATLVQPVGSPLSLECTVEGTSNPNLYWYRQAAGRGLQLLFYSVGIGQISSEVPQNLSASRPQDRQFILSSKKLLLSDSGFYLCAWSLTSGAGTQYFGPGTRLLVL.

The chain employs TRBV6-5 and TRBJ2-7; 8 bases fit TRBD2. Germline assignment: CDR1 MNHEY and CDR2 SVGAGI. Losses at the gene ends were 4 bases for V and 2 bases for J; bases not matched to a gene: 4. This CDR3 is 14 amino acids long. CDR3 DNA sequence: TGTGCCAGCAGTTGGGTTAGCGGGACCTACGAGCAGTACTTC. It translates to CASSWVSGTYEQYF.

The V gene is TRBV6-1, the J gene TRBJ2-7; D unresolved. Trimming cost V 8 bases and J 2 bases, with 16 bases left between them. The CDR3 extends over 14 amino acids. The V gene's germline CDR1 is MNHNS and CDR2 SASEGT. In DNA, the CDR3 is TGTGCCAGCCATTACGGGCAGGCAACCTACGAGCAGTACTTC. It is translated as CASHYGQATYEQYF.

This chain uses TRBV7-9 with TRBJ1-1, with TRBD1 identical over 7 bases. The V gene end was trimmed by 2 bases and the J gene end by 3 bases; junction bases not matched to a gene: 6. The CDR3 is 15 residues long. Germline V gene sequence: CDR1 SEHNR, CDR2 FQNEAQ (reference sequence). The CDR3 DNA is TGTGCCAGCAGCTTATACAAGACAGGGTACACTGAAGCTTTCTTT. Protein product: CASSLYKTGYTEAFF.